This T cell receptor beta chain was identified in a study of control samples from healthy donors and cancer patients. The CDR3 extends over 15 amino acids. Germline CDR1 reads GTSNPN; CDR2 reads SVGIG (reference sequence). V lost 4 bases and J lost 5; bases outside the gene matches: 11. Produced via immunoSEQ multiplex PCR; TCRdb's table is partial and in-frame only. The sample consists of about 170,000 clones, 91% of them appearing once. The sample was blood. This TCR derives from a woman aged 30 to 39 in good health. The genes are TRBV30 and TRBJ2-3; 8 bases align to TRBD2. The CDR3 loop reads CAWTGGGRRVDTQYF. CDR3 bases: TGTGCCTGGACAGGAGGCGGGAGGCGGGTAGATACGCAGTATTTT.